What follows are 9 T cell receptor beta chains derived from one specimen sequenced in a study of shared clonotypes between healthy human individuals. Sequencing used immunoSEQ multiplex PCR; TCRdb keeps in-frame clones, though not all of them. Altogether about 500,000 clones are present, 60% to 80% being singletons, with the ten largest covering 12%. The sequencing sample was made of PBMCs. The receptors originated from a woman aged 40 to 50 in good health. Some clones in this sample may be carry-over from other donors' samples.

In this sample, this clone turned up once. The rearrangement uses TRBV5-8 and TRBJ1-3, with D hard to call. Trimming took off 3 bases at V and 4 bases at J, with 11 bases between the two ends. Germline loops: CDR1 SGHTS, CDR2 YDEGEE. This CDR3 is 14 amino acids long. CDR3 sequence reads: CASSSRRSGNTIYF. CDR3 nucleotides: TGTGCCAGCAGCTCGAGGCGGTCCGGAAACACCATATATTTT.

The CDR3 nucleotides are TGTGCCAGCAGCTTATGGGCGGGAGGTTCTGGGGCCAACGTCCTGACTTTC. Translation: CASSLWAGGSGANVLTF. The V and J genes are TRBV7-2 and TRBJ2-6; TRBD2 matches at 8 bases. Germline V gene lookup returns CDR1 SGHTA and CDR2 FQGNSA. With 2 bases clipped from V and 1 base from J, the junction kept 4 bases outside the gene matches. The CDR3 consists of 17 residues.

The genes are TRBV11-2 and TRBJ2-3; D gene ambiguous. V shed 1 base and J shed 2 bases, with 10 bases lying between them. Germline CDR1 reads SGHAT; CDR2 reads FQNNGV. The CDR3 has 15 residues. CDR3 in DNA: TGTGCCAGCAGCTTAGTGGGCCACCCCACAGATACGCAGTATTTT. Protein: CASSLVGHPTDTQYF.

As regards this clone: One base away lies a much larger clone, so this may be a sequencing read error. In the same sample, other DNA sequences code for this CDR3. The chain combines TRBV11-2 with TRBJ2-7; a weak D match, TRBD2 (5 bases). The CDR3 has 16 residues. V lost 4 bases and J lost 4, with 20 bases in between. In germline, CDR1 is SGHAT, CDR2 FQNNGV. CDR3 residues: CASSSLIARTRYEQYF. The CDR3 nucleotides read TGTGCCAGCAGCTCCCTGATAGCCCGAACTAGGTACGAGCAGTACTTC. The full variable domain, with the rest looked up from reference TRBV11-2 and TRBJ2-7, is EAGVAQSPRYKIIEKRQSVAFWCNPISGHATLYWYQQILGQGPKLLIQFQNNGVVDDSQLPKDRFSAERLKGVDSTLKIQPAKLEDSAVYLCASSSLIARTRYEQYFGPGTRLTVT.

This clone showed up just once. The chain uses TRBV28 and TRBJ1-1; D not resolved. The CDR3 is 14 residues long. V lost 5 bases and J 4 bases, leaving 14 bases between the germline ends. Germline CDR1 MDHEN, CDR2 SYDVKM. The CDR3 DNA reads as TGTGCCAGCAGTAAAGGTGGCTGGCTCACTGAAGCTTTCTTT. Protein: CASSKGGWLTEAFF.

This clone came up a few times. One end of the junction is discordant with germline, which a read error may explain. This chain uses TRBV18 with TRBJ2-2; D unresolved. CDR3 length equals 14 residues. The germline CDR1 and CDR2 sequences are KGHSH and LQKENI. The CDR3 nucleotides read TGTGCCAGCCCACCTTCCCAGATCTTCGGGGAGCTGTTTTTT. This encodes CASPPSQIFGELFF.

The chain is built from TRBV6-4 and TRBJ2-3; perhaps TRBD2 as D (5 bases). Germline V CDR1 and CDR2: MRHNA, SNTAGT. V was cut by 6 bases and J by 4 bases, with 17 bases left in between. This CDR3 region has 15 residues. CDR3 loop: CASSVSELSADTQYF. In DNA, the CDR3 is TGTGCCAGCAGCGTTAGCGAACTAAGCGCAGATACGCAGTATTTT.

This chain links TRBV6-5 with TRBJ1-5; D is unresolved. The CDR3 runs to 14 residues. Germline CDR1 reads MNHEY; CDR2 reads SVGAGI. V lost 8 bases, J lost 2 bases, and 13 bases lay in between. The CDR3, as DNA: TGTGCCAGCGTAAAGGGCGGTGGCAATCAGCCCCAGCATTTT. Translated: CASVKGGGNQPQHF.

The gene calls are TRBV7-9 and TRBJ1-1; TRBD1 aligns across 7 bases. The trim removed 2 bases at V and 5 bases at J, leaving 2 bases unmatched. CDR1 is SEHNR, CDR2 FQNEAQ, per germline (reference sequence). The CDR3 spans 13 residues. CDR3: CASSLQQGTEAFF. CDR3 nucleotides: TGTGCCAGCAGCTTACAACAGGGGACTGAAGCTTTCTTT.